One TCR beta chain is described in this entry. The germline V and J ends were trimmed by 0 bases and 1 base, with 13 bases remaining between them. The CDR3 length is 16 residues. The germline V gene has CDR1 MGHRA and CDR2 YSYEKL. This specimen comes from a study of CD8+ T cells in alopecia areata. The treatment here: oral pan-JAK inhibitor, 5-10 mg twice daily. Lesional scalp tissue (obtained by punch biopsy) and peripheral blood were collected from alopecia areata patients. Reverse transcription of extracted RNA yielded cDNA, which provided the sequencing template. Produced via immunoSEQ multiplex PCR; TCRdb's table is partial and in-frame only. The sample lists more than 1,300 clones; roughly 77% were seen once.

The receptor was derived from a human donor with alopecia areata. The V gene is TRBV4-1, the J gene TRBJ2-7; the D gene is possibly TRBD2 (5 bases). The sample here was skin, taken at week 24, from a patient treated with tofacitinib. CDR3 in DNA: TGCGCCAGCAGCCAAGATCGGTCGCCGGGATCCTACGAGCAGTACTTC. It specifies CASSQDRSPGSYEQYF.